This TCR beta chain is drawn from a study of blood T cells in healthy people across ages. Per sample, at least 6 micrograms of total RNA were extracted. With a J-beta primer mix and a sample-barcoded 5' primer, a second PCR ran about 6 to 11 cycles. TCRdb re-called the 5' RACE reads through MiXCR, storing one row per CDR3 protein. The repertoire includes about 780,000 distinct CDR3 sequences, 46% of them detected once, and around a sixth sits in the top ten. The CDR3 extends over 16 amino acids. With V trimmed by 4 bases and J by 1 base, 5 bases remained unmatched. Per the germline V gene, CDR1 is SGHTA and CDR2 is FQGNSA.

The sequenced sample was blood. V and J are TRBV7-2 and TRBJ2-3; 10 bases align to TRBD1. This receptor was obtained from an elderly man in good health. CDR3 in DNA: TGTGCCAGCAGCTCGGGAGACAGGGGGCGCACAGATACGCAGTATTTT. The encoded protein is CASSSGDRGRTDTQYF.